This is a list of T cell receptor beta chains from one sample in a study of siplizumab effects on memory and regulatory T cells. Sequenced by immunoSEQ multiplex PCR; TCRdb stores in-frame clones only, minus some. This sample yields about 99,000 clones, of which more than 85% are seen a single time; approximately 0.62% belongs to the top ten. Material: Tregs sorted from blood. These receptors came from a human donor in good health. The CDR3 runs from the conserved cysteine through the conserved F or W. D genes are given only for firm matches.

V gene	D gene	CDR3 protein
TRBV5-4	-	CASSPNQETQYF
TRBV4-1	-	CASSQALVGGYEQYF
TRBV19	TRBD1	CASSIPGQGASSHQPQHF
TRBV12-5	-	CASGLDFQPQHF
TRBV28	TRBD1	CASSLPVGQLKFNYGYTF
TRBV5-1	-	CASSLLPGNTEAFF
TRBV6-5	-	CASSYEGVSTEAFF
TRBV19	TRBD1	CASSIGTGMGEKLFF
TRBV19	-	CASSTSRAGQPQHF
TRBV11-2	TRBD1	CASSLGTGNTEAFF
TRBV4-1	TRBD1	CASSQELGQRGTQYF
TRBV15	-	CATSRVAGLWDQPQHF
TRBV5-1	-	CASSLVGQGNGYTF
TRBV4-3	-	CASSLGTQLSYEQYF
TRBV27	TRBD2	CASSLAGGSRETQYF
TRBV10-3	-	CAISDRTYSGNTIYF
TRBV2	TRBD2	CASSDPGLAVDTQYF
TRBV28	-	CASNRLYEQYF
TRBV6-5	-	CASSYVGAGETQYF
TRBV7-9	TRBD2	CASRRASGIYNEQFF
TRBV4-2	-	CASSQVDSYNEQFF
TRBV7-8	-	CASSPRPNTEAFF
TRBV9	TRBD2	CASSVAGTSLNTGELFF
TRBV23-1	-	CASTRGVYEQYF
TRBV20-1	-	CSARDYNEQFF
TRBV7-2	TRBD2	CASSRLAGTYEQYF
TRBV12-5	TRBD1	CASGWETGTSSGNTIYF
TRBV2	TRBD1	CASSETGISYNEQFF
TRBV7-2	-	CASSLNPGGGGYTF
TRBV5-5	TRBD1	CASRRTGVNSPLHF
TRBV20-1	-	CSASSGTRAFF
TRBV6-5	-	CASSYEGRAEQYF
TRBV29-1	-	CSVYRAIYNEQFF
TRBV7-6	-	CASSSPPGVGNTEAFF
TRBV19	-	CASSTGWAYEQYF
TRBV2	TRBD1	CASLRTGVTDTQYF
TRBV30	TRBD1	CAWSEGRQGAYGYTF